The source of this TCR beta chain is a study of cytomegalovirus exposure and HLA in healthy donors. On the study more broadly: Within an early data release were about 85 million unique TCRs drawn from HLA-typed donors.

PCR amplification relied on 60 Vbeta primers (plus 13 Jbeta primers). Sequencing was performed with immunoSEQ multiplex PCR; in TCRdb, only in-frame clones are kept and a portion is missing. This sample yields more than 150,000 clones, of which over 80% are seen a single time; roughly 1.5% belongs to the top ten. Study-wide findings and caveats: Previously analyzed data showed that most TCR beta V segments were productive at a frequency of about 87% or about 30%. For most TCR sequences rarity was the rule, although some public TCRs occurred in many donors.

Note on this clone: Its antigen is currently unknown.

Trimming cost V 7 bases and J 0 bases; bases outside gene matches: 3. The CDR3 covers 14 residues. Germline lookup yields CDR1 MDHEN and CDR2 SYDVKM. The sequenced sample was PBMCs. V gene TRBV28 combines with J gene TRBJ2-7; TRBD2 aligns across 10 bases. The source of this sequence is a man aged 50-60 years in good health and CMV-seronegative. The CDR3 here is CASISSGSSYEQYF. The CDR3 bases are TGTGCCAGCATCTCTAGCGGGAGCTCCTACGAGCAGTACTTC.